The 5 T cell receptor beta chains given below trace back to one sample, sequenced in a study of control samples from healthy donors and cancer patients. The data were produced by immunoSEQ multiplex PCR, yet TCRdb's version contains in-frame clones alone and is incomplete. The sample records approximately 120,000 clones, roughly 89% being singletons. The sample was blood. These receptors were taken from a woman aged 50 to 60 in good health.

The J gene is TRBJ2-1, the V gene TRBV5-1; 11 positions match TRBD2. The junction had 9 bases not matched to a gene; V was cut back by 2 bases and J by 8 bases. Germline CDR1 and CDR2: SGHRS and YFSETQ. This CDR3 has 16 residues. CDR3 residues: CASSFSGGARVDEQFF. The CDR3 DNA follows: TGCGCCAGCAGCTTTAGCGGGGGGGCCCGAGTTGATGAGCAGTTCTTC. The full variable domain, with the rest looked up from reference TRBV5-1 and TRBJ2-1, is KAGVTQTPRYLIKTRGQQVTLSCSPISGHRSVSWYQQTPGQGLQFLFEYFSETQRNKGNFPGRFSGRQFSNSRSEMNVSTLELGDSALYLCASSFSGGARVDEQFFGPGTRLTVL.

Regarding this clone: The junction departs from the called germline gene at one end, perhaps through a read error. The chain is built from TRBV15 and TRBJ2-1; 8 nucleotides line up with TRBD2. Germline V gene data show CDR1 as LNHNV and CDR2 as YYDKDF (reference sequence). CDR3 size: 13 residues. DNA for the CDR3: TGTGCCACCAGCAGAGACGGAGCGGGAGAGCGTGTCTTC. It yields the protein CATSRDGAGERVF.

A few counts support this clone. The gene calls are TRBV2 and TRBJ2-3, with 8 positions matching TRBD2. V dropped 4 bases and J dropped 2; count of bases not matched to a gene: 5. The CDR3 covers 15 residues. Germline CDR1 reads SNHLY; CDR2 reads FYNNEI. Here the CDR3 reads CASSGSGRITDTQYF. Here the CDR3 DNA reads TGTGCCAGCAGTGGCAGCGGGAGAATCACAGATACGCAGTATTTT. Looking up the rest from reference TRBV2 and TRBJ2-3 gives the full variable domain: EPEVTQTPSHQVTQMGQEVILRCVPISNHLYFYWYRQILGQKVEFLVSFYNNEISEKSEIFDDQFSVERPDGSNFTLKIRSTKLEDSAMYFCASSGSGRITDTQYFGPGTRLTVL.

This clone was counted a single time. This chain joins TRBV29-1 and TRBJ1-1; the match to TRBD1 covers 7 bases. Unmatched junction bases numbered 10, after V lost 1 base and J lost 11 bases. Germline lookup yields CDR1 SQVTM and CDR2 ANQGSEA. CDR3 length: 13 residues. CDR3 sequence reads: CSVEGDRAGWAFF. The DNA of the CDR3 is TGCAGCGTTGAAGGTGACAGGGCCGGTTGGGCTTTCTTT.

V is TRBV9 and J is TRBJ1-1, with D perhaps matching TRBD1 (6 bases). Germline CDR1 reads SGDLS; CDR2 reads YYNGEE. V was clipped by 3 bases and J by 4 bases, with 16 bases between them. The CDR3 totals 15 residues. CDR3 in amino acids: CASSGKGQGSTEAFF. The DNA of the CDR3 is TGTGCCAGCAGCGGGAAGGGGCAGGGGAGCACTGAAGCTTTCTTT.